A selection of T cell receptor beta chains follows, all from one sample in a study of CD8 T cells in Susac syndrome. From the immunoSEQ multiplex PCR reads, TCRdb called clonotypes with MiXCR, one entry per CDR3 protein. The profile shows fewer than 85,000 distinct CDR3 sequences, about 95% of them singletons. The sample was CD8+ T cells from PBMCs. The receptors originated from a human donor with multiple sclerosis. Each CDR3 is given with its conserved first and last residue. The order of the fields is clone size, D gene, J gene, V gene, CDR3 protein, CDR3 DNA. The D gene is left open where the match is weak. Size tells how often a clone was seen (once, few, many) or the class of an expanded clone, and some rows leave it out.

. . TRBJ2-1 TRBV2 CASSPYYNEQFF TGTGCCAGCAGTCCTTACTACAATGAGCAGTTCTTC
. TRBD2 TRBJ2-5 TRBV6-5 CASSYSIGLAGATPQETQYF TGTGCCAGCAGTTACTCAATCGGGCTAGCGGGAGCGACACCTCAAGAGACCCAGTACTTC
. TRBD2 TRBJ2-3 TRBV13 CASSSRGRRADTQYF TGTGCCAGCAGCTCGCGGGGGAGGAGGGCAGATACGCAGTATTTT
. . TRBJ2-1 TRBV27 CASRHGGGQFF TGTGCCAGCAGGCACGGCGGTGGGCAGTTCTTC
. . TRBJ2-1 TRBV3-1 CASSQVPLPSGGREYNEQFF TGTGCCAGCAGCCAAGTCCCGCTCCCTTCCGGGGGAAGGGAGTACAATGAGCAGTTCTTC
. TRBD2 TRBJ2-3 TRBV5-4 CASSFLVAGDTDTQYF TGTGCCAGCAGCTTTTTGGTAGCGGGGGACACAGATACGCAGTATTTT
once . TRBJ2-7 TRBV6-1 CASSGVRTEQYF TGTGCCAGCAGTGGAGTCCGGACCGAGCAGTACTTC
. TRBD1 TRBJ2-5 TRBV30 CAWSGGQGAETQYF TGTGCCTGGAGTGGTGGTCAGGGGGCAGAGACCCAGTACTTC
. . TRBJ1-1 TRBV29-1 CSVEGVNTEAFF TGCAGCGTTGAGGGTGTGAACACTGAAGCTTTCTTT
. . TRBJ2-2 TRBV5-4 CASSFFGAVAGELFF TGTGCCAGCAGCTTTTTTGGGGCGGTTGCCGGGGAGCTGTTTTTT
. TRBD2 TRBJ2-1 TRBV3-1 CASSQDLGLDDEQFF TGTGCCAGCAGCCAAGATCTGGGACTAGACGATGAGCAGTTCTTC
. . TRBJ1-1 TRBV4-3 CASSQDGAWTEAFF TGCGCCAGCAGCCAAGACGGGGCTTGGACTGAAGCTTTCTTT
. TRBD1 TRBJ1-1 TRBV5-6 CASSWGTGIAEAFF TGTGCCAGCAGCTGGGGGACAGGGATCGCTGAAGCTTTCTTT
. TRBD1 TRBJ2-7 TRBV7-9 CASSLAGQGAGEQYF TGTGCCAGCAGCTTAGCGGGACAGGGGGCTGGCGAGCAGTACTTC
. . TRBJ2-1 TRBV7-7 CASSLSYSGDEQFF TGTGCTAGCAGCTTATCGTACTCAGGGGATGAGCAGTTCTTC
. . TRBJ2-5 TRBV25-1 CASSAQGETQYF TGTGCCAGCAGTGCCCAGGGGGAGACCCAGTACTTC
once TRBD2 TRBJ2-2 TRBV9 CASTQGPSGANTGELFF TGTGCCAGCACTCAAGGGCCTAGCGGGGCCAACACCGGGGAGCTGTTTTTT
once . TRBJ2-5 TRBV12-3/TRBV12-4 CASSPGSHGGETQYF TGTGCCAGCAGCCCAGGCAGCCACGGTGGAGAGACCCAGTACTTC
. TRBD2 TRBJ2-3 TRBV7-8 CASSNGWGGSLGTDTQYF TGTGCCAGCAGTAACGGGTGGGGGGGTAGCCTAGGGACAGATACGCAGTATTTT
once . TRBJ1-2 TRBV28 CASSLPTEISYGYTF TGTGCCAGCAGTTTACCCACGGAGATTTCGTATGGCTACACCTTC
. TRBD1 TRBJ1-1 TRBV2 CAIRQGQVAFF TGTGCCATCAGACAGGGACAGGTAGCTTTCTTT
. TRBD2 TRBJ2-1 TRBV29-1 CSVEVRGEGNEQFF TGCAGCGTTGAAGTGCGGGGGGAGGGCAATGAGCAGTTCTTC
. TRBD1 TRBJ1-5 TRBV19 CASSIVGQGALGNQPQHF TGTGCCAGTAGTATAGTGGGACAGGGGGCATTGGGCAATCAGCCCCAGCATTTT
. . TRBJ1-1 TRBV5-4 CASSSGPVAEAFF TGTGCCAGCAGCTCGGGCCCGGTCGCTGAAGCTTTCTTT
. TRBD1 TRBJ1-5 TRBV12-3/TRBV12-4 CASTPGQDNQPQHF TGTGCCAGCACCCCCGGACAGGACAATCAGCCCCAGCATTTT
. . TRBJ1-1 TRBV3-1 CASSQKGLLNTEAFF TGTGCCAGCAGCCAGAAAGGACTTTTGAACACTGAAGCTTTCTTT
. . TRBJ2-5 TRBV4-2 CASSHGDPVMGQYF TGTGCCAGCAGCCACGGAGACCCTGTAATGGGCCAGTACTTC
. . TRBJ2-2 TRBV6-5 CASSTAGELFF TGTGCCAGCAGTACTGCCGGGGAGCTGTTTTTT
. . TRBJ2-1 TRBV14 CASSQDRRQFF TGTGCCAGCAGCCAAGATCGGAGGCAGTTCTTC
. . TRBJ2-5 TRBV9 CASSRKGMKETQYF TGTGCCAGCAGCCGGAAGGGGATGAAGGAGACCCAGTACTTC
once . TRBJ1-1 TRBV4-1 CASSQEGPTHEAFF TGCGCCAGCAGCCAAGAAGGGCCGACCCATGAAGCTTTCTTT
. TRBD1 TRBJ2-7 TRBV9 CASSNTGGSYEQYF TGTGCCAGCAGCAACACAGGGGGCTCCTACGAGCAGTACTTC
. TRBD1 TRBJ1-4 TRBV27 CASSSLGTGIEKLFF TGTGCCAGCAGTTCCCTCGGGACAGGGATTGAAAAACTGTTTTTT
once . TRBJ2-7 TRBV19 CASSWGPTVYEQYF TGTGCCAGTTCCTGGGGACCCACCGTTTACGAGCAGTACTTC
. . TRBJ2-1 TRBV6-6 CASSQGIINEQFF TGTGCCAGCAGTCAGGGCATTATCAATGAGCAGTTCTTC
. TRBD1 TRBJ1-6 TRBV15 CATSRDPHRGGSPLHF TGTGCCACCAGCAGAGATCCCCACAGGGGGGGTTCACCCCTCCACTTT
few . TRBJ1-1 TRBV7-9 CASSSGGTEAFF TGTGCCAGCAGCTCTGGGGGCACTGAAGCTTTCTTT
. TRBD1 TRBJ1-4 TRBV5-1 CASSPLGTGTNEKLFF TGCGCCAGCAGCCCCCTGGGGACAGGAACTAATGAAAAACTGTTTTTT
. . TRBJ2-7 TRBV20-1 CSARDRYSYEQYF TGCAGTGCTAGGGACCGTTACTCCTACGAGCAGTACTTC
. TRBD1 TRBJ1-1 TRBV19 CASSTGFTEAFF TGTGCCAGTTCGACAGGGTTCACTGAAGCTTTCTTT
. . TRBJ2-3 TRBV7-6 CASSSRVITDTQYF TGTGCCAGCAGCTCCCGCGTAATCACAGATACGCAGTATTTT
. TRBD1 TRBJ1-1 TRBV5-1 CASSLRQGGMNTEAFF TGCGCCAGCAGCTTGCGACAGGGGGGTATGAACACTGAAGCTTTCTTT
. . TRBJ2-1 TRBV29-1 CSVEDRSLVPEQFF TGCAGCGTTGAAGATCGGTCGCTAGTCCCTGAGCAGTTCTTC
once . TRBJ1-1 TRBV7-2 CASSPGRVNTEAFF TGTGCCAGCAGTCCAGGGCGGGTGAACACTGAAGCTTTCTTT
. . TRBJ1-5 TRBV27 CASSLWAGANQPQHF TGTGCCAGCAGTTTATGGGCAGGGGCAAATCAGCCCCAGCATTTT